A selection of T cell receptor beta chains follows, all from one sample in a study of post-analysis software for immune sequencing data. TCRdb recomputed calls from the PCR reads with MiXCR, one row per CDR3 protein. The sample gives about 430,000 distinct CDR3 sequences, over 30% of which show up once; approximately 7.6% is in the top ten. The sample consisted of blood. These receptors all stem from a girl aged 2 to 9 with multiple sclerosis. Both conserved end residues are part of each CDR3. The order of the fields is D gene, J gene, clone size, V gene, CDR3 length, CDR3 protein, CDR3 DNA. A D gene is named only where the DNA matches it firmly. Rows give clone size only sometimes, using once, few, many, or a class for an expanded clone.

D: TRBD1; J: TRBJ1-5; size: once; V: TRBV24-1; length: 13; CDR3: CATSGQGDQPQHF; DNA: TGTGCCACCTCAGGACAGGGGGATCAGCCCCAGCATTTT
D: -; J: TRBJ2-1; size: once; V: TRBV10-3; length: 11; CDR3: CAINSGVEQFF; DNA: TGTGCCATCAACTCAGGGGTCGAGCAGTTCTTC
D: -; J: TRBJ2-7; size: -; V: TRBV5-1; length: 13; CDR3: CASSLSGYNEQYF; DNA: TGCGCCAGCAGCTTGAGCGGTTACAATGAGCAGTACTTC
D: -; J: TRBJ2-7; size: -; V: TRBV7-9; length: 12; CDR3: CASSSDSGEQYF; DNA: TGTGCCAGCAGCTCAGATTCGGGTGAGCAGTACTTC
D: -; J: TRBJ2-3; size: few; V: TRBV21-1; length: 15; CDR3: CASRASSGDTDTQYF; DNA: TGTGCCAGCAGGGCGTCTAGCGGGGATACAGATACGCAGTATTTT
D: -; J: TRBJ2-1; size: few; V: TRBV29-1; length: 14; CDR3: CSVAPGGSYNEQFF; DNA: TGCAGCGTTGCCCCGGGTGGGTCCTACAATGAGCAGTTCTTC
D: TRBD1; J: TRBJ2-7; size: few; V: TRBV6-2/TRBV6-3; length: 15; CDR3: CASSYPGDRAYEQYF; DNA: TGTGCCAGCAGTTACCCCGGGGACAGGGCCTACGAGCAGTACTTC
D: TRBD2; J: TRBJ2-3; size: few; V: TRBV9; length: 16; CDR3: CASSARTSGTADTQYF; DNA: TGTGCCAGCAGCGCACGGACTAGCGGGACGGCAGATACGCAGTATTTT
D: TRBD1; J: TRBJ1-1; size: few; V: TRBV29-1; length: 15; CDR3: CSVIPWTGGNTEAFF; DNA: TGCAGCGTCATCCCCTGGACAGGGGGGAACACTGAGGCTTTCTTT
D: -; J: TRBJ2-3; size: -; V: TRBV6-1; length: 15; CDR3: CASSEAPDSTDTQYF; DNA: TGTGCCAGCAGTGAAGCTCCGGACAGTACAGATACGCAGTATTTT
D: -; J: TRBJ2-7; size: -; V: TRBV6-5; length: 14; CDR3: CASSHDGGPYEQYF; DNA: TGTGCCAGCAGTCATGACGGGGGCCCCTACGAGCAGTACTTC
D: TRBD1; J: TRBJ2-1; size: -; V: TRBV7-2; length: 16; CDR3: CASTHRGHGGSGEQFF; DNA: TGTGCCAGCACCCACAGGGGGCATGGGGGATCGGGTGAGCAGTTCTTC
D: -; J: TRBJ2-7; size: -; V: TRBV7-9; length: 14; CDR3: CASSLRGLGYEQYF; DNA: TGTGCCAGCAGCCTCAGAGGTTTGGGGTACGAGCAGTACTTC
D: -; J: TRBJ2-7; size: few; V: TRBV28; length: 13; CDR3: CASETVKPYEQYF; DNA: TGTGCCAGCGAGACAGTTAAACCCTACGAGCAGTACTTC
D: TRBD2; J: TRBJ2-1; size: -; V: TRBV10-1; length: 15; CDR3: CASSEIAGGLNEQFF; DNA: TGCGCCAGCAGTGAGATTGCGGGGGGGCTTAATGAGCAGTTCTTC
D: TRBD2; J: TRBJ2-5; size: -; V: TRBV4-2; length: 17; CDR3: CASSQESGRASYNEQYF; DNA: TGTGCCAGCAGCCAAGAGAGCGGGAGGGCCTCCTACAATGAGCAGTACTTC
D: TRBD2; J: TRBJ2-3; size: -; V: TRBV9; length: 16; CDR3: CASSATSGGDTDTQYF; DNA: TGTGCCAGCAGCGCAACTAGCGGGGGGGACACAGATACGCAGTATTTT
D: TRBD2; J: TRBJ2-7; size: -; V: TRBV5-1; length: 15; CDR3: CASSLEARGGYEQYF; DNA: TGCGCCAGCAGCTTGGAGGCGCGGGGGGGCTACGAGCAGTACTTC
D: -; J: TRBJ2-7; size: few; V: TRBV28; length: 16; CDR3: CASSHPDSSSSYEQYF; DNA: TGTGCCAGCAGCCACCCAGACAGTAGCAGCTCCTACGAGCAGTACTTC
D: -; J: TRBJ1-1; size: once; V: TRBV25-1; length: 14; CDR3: CASSSGVMNTEAFF; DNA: TGTGCCAGCAGTTCGGGGGTCATGAACACTGAAGCTTTCTTT
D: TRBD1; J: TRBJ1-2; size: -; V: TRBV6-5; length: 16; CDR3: CASSYAGQGANYGYTF; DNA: TGTGCCAGCAGTTACGCCGGACAGGGGGCTAACTATGGCTACACCTTC
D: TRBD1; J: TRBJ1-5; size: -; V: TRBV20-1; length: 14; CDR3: CSARDLTGGRPQHF; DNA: TGCAGTGCTAGAGATTTGACAGGGGGAAGGCCCCAGCATTTT
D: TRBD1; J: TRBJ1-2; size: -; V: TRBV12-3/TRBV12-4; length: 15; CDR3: CASSPGQGKSDGYTF; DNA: TGTGCCAGCAGTCCGGGACAGGGGAAATCGGATGGCTACACCTTC